Each of the 22 T cell receptor beta chains below was sequenced from the same sample in a study of cytomegalovirus exposure and HLA in healthy donors. Amplification used 60 Vbeta primers and 13 Jbeta primers. Sequenced by immunoSEQ multiplex PCR; TCRdb stores in-frame clones only, minus some. This sample's table reports some 130,000 clones. The sample comprised PBMCs. The receptor source for this set is a woman aged 40 to 50 in good health and CMV-seropositive.

The genes are TRBV11-2 and TRBJ1-3; D unclear. Germline V CDR1 and CDR2: SGHAT, FQNNGV. V lost 3 bases and J lost 2, with 2 bases in between. The CDR3 runs 12 residues. The DNA for the CDR3 is TGTGCCAGCAGCTTTACTGGAAACACCATATATTTT. As protein: CASSFTGNTIYF. The whole variable domain, remainder taken from reference TRBV11-2 and TRBJ1-3, is EAGVAQSPRYKIIEKRQSVAFWCNPISGHATLYWYQQILGQGPKLLIQFQNNGVVDDSQLPKDRFSAERLKGVDSTLKIQPAKLEDSAVYLCASSFTGNTIYFGEGSWLTVV.

The chain joins TRBV28 to TRBJ2-1; D not resolved. Trimming pared 6 bases from V and 10 bases from J, leaving 7 bases between. From germline, CDR1 is MDHEN and CDR2 SYDVKM. The CDR3 is 10 residues long. CDR3 loop: CASRSTEQFF. DNA of the CDR3: TGTGCCAGCAGATCGACAGAGCAGTTCTTC. The full variable domain, in which reference TRBV28 and TRBJ2-1 provide the parts outside the CDR3, is DVKVTQSSRYLVKRTGEKVFLECVQDMDHENMFWYRQDPGLGLRLIYFSYDVKMKEKGDIPEGYSVSREKKERFSLILESASTNQTSMYLCASRSTEQFFGPGTRLTVL.

CDR3 loop: CASSYPLGGSYNEQFF. In nucleotides, the CDR3 is TGTGCCAGCAGCTACCCGCTGGGAGGATCCTACAATGAGCAGTTCTTC. V and J are TRBV7-3 and TRBJ2-1; D is perhaps TRBD2 (6 bases). Germline V gene sequence: CDR1 SGHTA, CDR2 FQGTGA. This CDR3 has 16 amino acids. Trimming took off 4 bases at V and 1 base at J, with 14 bases between the two ends.

V is TRBV29-1 and J is TRBJ2-4, with a weak D call TRBD2 (5 bases). The V gene's germline CDR1 is SQVTM and CDR2 ANQGSEA. V was cut by 0 bases and J by 8 bases, with 20 bases left in between. This CDR3 is 16 amino acids long. The CDR3 sequence is CSVEDGPPRGSDIQYF. The CDR3 DNA reads TGCAGCGTTGAAGATGGGCCTCCCCGAGGGTCCGACATTCAGTACTTC.

V gene TRBV28 combines with J gene TRBJ2-3, with 7 bases lining up with TRBD1. The CDR3 has 16 amino acids. Trimming took 2 bases from V and 2 from J; bases not matched to a gene: 7. CDR1 is MDHEN and CDR2 is SYDVKM in the germline V gene. CDR3 sequence: CASSLQGGEDTDTQYF. DNA for the CDR3: TGTGCCAGCAGTTTACAAGGGGGCGAAGACACAGATACGCAGTATTTT. The whole variable domain, remainder taken from reference TRBV28 and TRBJ2-3, is DVKVTQSSRYLVKRTGEKVFLECVQDMDHENMFWYRQDPGLGLRLIYFSYDVKMKEKGDIPEGYSVSREKKERFSLILESASTNQTSMYLCASSLQGGEDTDTQYFGPGTRLTVL.

The rearrangement joins TRBV19 to TRBJ2-6, with 10 bases lining up with TRBD1. V lost 7 bases and J lost 4; bases outside the gene matches: 22. The length of the CDR3 is 21 residues. CDR1 is LNHDA and CDR2 is SQIVND in the germline V gene (reference sequence). The CDR3 spells CASTAKPGQGIVSYGANVLTF. As DNA, the CDR3 is TGTGCCAGTACCGCAAAACCGGGACAGGGGATCGTGTCTTACGGGGCCAACGTCCTGACTTTC.

This CDR3 reads CASSSQGREDTEAFF. The CDR3 DNA reads as TGTGCCAGCAGCTCACAGGGGCGCGAGGACACTGAAGCTTTCTTT. This rearrangement joins TRBV7-2 to TRBJ1-1, with 7 nucleotides matching TRBD1. V lost 4 bases and J lost 3; bases outside the gene matches: 8. CDR1 SGHTA and CDR2 FQGNSA come from the germline V gene. This CDR3 has 15 residues.

The V gene is TRBV21-1, the J gene TRBJ1-2; TRBD1 is taken as the D call from the table, unchecked against the DNA. TRBV21-1 constitutes a pseudogene. The CDR3 sequence is 14 residues long. CDR3 coding DNA: TGTGCCAGCACCCATGGACAGGCCAACTATGGCTACACCTTC. Residues: CASTHGQANYGYTF.

V and J are TRBV5-1 and TRBJ1-2, with 11 bases identical to TRBD1. The CDR3 contains 15 residues. With V trimmed by 3 bases and J by 1 base, 2 bases remained unmatched. The germline gives CDR1 SGHRS, CDR2 YFSETQ. The CDR3 bases are TGCGCCAGCAGCTGGACAGGGGGCAATAACTATGGCTACACCTTC. This encodes CASSWTGGNNYGYTF.

This sequence joins TRBV5-4 and TRBJ2-1, with a weak D call TRBD1 (6 bases). The CDR3 runs 14 residues. Per the germline V gene, CDR1 is SGHNT and CDR2 is YYREEE (reference sequence). V gave up 3 bases and J gave up 6 bases, with 13 bases separating them. CDR3 protein: CASSSRGSANEQFF. CDR3 coding DNA: TGTGCCAGCAGCTCCAGGGGATCGGCCAATGAGCAGTTCTTC.

V is TRBV18 and J is TRBJ1-1; D unresolved. The CDR3 is 13 amino acids. V dropped 4 bases and J dropped 3 bases, with 9 bases sitting between them. Germline V gives CDR1 KGHSH, CDR2 LQKENI. The CDR3, as DNA: TGTGCCAGCTCACGGGTACGGGACACTGAAGCTTTCTTT. Amino acids: CASSRVRDTEAFF. The variable domain in full, completed from reference TRBV18 and TRBJ1-1, reads NAGVMQNPRHLVRRRGQEARLRCSPMKGHSHVYWYRQLPEEGLKFMVYLQKENIIDESGMPKERFSAEFPKEGPSILRIQQVVRGDSAAYFCASSRVRDTEAFFGQGTRLTVV.

This rearrangement joins TRBV29-1 to TRBJ2-1; 13 nucleotides line up with TRBD2. V trimming: 3 bases; J trimming: 5 bases; junction bases outside the gene matches: 13. The CDR3 consists of 18 residues. Germline V gene lookup returns CDR1 SQVTM and CDR2 ANQGSEA. CDR3 in DNA: TGCAGCGTTGATAGTTGGGGACTAGCGGGATGGGAAGACAATGAGCAGTTCTTC. Amino acid sequence: CSVDSWGLAGWEDNEQFF.

The V call is TRBV7-2, the J call TRBJ2-7, with TRBD2 as a possible D gene (5 bases). Germline V gene lookup returns CDR1 SGHTA and CDR2 FQGNSA. The ends were cut back, 3 bases at V and 9 bases at J, with 18 bases in the middle. This CDR3 is built from 14 residues. Here the CDR3 reads CASSLASLFKGQYF. CDR3 coding DNA: TGTGCCAGCAGCTTGGCTAGCTTGTTTAAGGGGCAGTACTTC.

The rearrangement uses TRBV28 and TRBJ1-2; 12 bases match TRBD1. Trimming took 4 bases from V and 8 from J; bases not matched to a gene: 5. Germline lookup yields CDR1 MDHEN and CDR2 SYDVKM. The CDR3 consists of 14 residues. As DNA, the CDR3 is TGTGCCAGCAGTTCGAGGGACAGGGGGCAAGGCTACACCTTC. This translates into CASSSRDRGQGYTF.

This rearrangement joins TRBV6-6 to TRBJ2-1; D gene uncertain. Germline-derived CDR1 and CDR2 are MNHNY and SVGAGI (reference sequence). With 8 bases removed from V and 9 bases from J, the gap between germline ends came to 11 bases. The CDR3 sequence is 11 residues long. CDR3 loop: CASETGIEQFF. CDR3 in DNA: TGTGCCAGCGAGACTGGAATTGAGCAGTTCTTC.

This rearrangement joins TRBV28 to TRBJ2-5; 11 bases fit TRBD1. CDR1 is MDHEN, CDR2 SYDVKM, per germline. CDR3 length equals 16 residues. The V and J ends lost 5 bases and 3 bases, in that order; junction bases with no gene match: 8. The CDR3 coding sequence is TGTGCCAGCAGTAAATGGGACAGGGGGAAAGAAGAGACCCAGTACTTC. Its protein is CASSKWDRGKEETQYF.

The chain links TRBV11-2 to TRBJ2-3; TRBD2 matches 9 bases. The V segment lost 2 bases and the J segment 0 bases; nucleotides outside the gene matches: 6. CDR1 is SGHAT and CDR2 is FQNNGV in the germline V gene. This CDR3 is 17 amino acids long. The CDR3 DNA reads TGTGCCAGCAGCTTAACTGGCGGGAGGGCCAGCACAGATACGCAGTATTTT. This sequence encodes CASSLTGGRASTDTQYF.

The V and J genes are TRBV5-1 and TRBJ2-1, with 10 nucleotides matching TRBD2. Germline CDR1 is SGHRS and CDR2 is YFSETQ. V lost 2 bases to trimming and J lost 10 bases; unmatched junction nucleotides: 6. CDR3 length: 14 amino acids. For the CDR3, the DNA is TGCGCCAGCAGCTTAAAGCGGGAGGGAGGGGAGCAGTTCTTC. Encoded protein: CASSLKREGGEQFF.

The V call is TRBV10-3, the J call TRBJ2-3; 8 bases match TRBD2. Trimming at V came to 5 bases and at J to 3 bases, leaving 4 bases not matched to a gene. The length of the CDR3 is 14 residues. Germline V gene data show CDR1 as ENHRY and CDR2 as SYGVKD. For the CDR3, the DNA is TGTGCCATCAGTAGCGGGAGTGAAACAGATACGCAGTATTTT. Encoded protein: CAISSGSETDTQYF.

The chain uses TRBV29-1 and TRBJ2-7; D uncertain. This CDR3 region has 12 residues. From germline, CDR1 is SQVTM and CDR2 ANQGSEA. Trimming removed 1 base from V and 6 bases from J, with 10 bases in between. This chain's CDR3 is CSVEAPPGEQYF. The CDR3 nucleotides are TGCAGCGTTGAAGCCCCCCCCGGCGAGCAGTACTTC.

The chain joins TRBV27 to TRBJ1-6; D remains ambiguous. The germline gives CDR1 MNHEY, CDR2 SMNVEV (reference sequence). The CDR3 runs 16 residues. Between the trimmed V and J ends, which lost 4 bases and 3 bases, there was a span of 13 bases. This CDR3 is CASSSLQVFYNSPLHF. The CDR3 region has the DNA TGTGCCAGCAGTTCACTTCAGGTTTTCTATAATTCACCCCTCCACTTT.

The rearrangement links TRBV4-1 to TRBJ2-7; weak D call: TRBD2 (6 bases). Germline V CDR1 and CDR2: MGHRA, YSYEKL. This CDR3 contains 14 residues. Trimming pared 0 bases from V and 6 bases from J, leaving 12 bases between. CDR3 in amino acids: CASSQEPHSGEQYF. The CDR3 nucleotides are TGCGCCAGCAGCCAAGAACCGCATAGCGGCGAGCAGTACTTC.